These 8 T cell receptor beta chains were sequenced from one sample in a study of shared clonotypes between healthy human individuals. Sequenced by immunoSEQ multiplex PCR; TCRdb stores in-frame clones only, minus some. The profile shows 2 million to 2.5 million clones, about 93% of them singletons. The naive CD8 population came from CD45RO-negative cells selected for CCR7, without terminally differentiated effector memory CD45RA+ cells. Sequenced input: naive CD8+ T cells from PBMCs. The receptors were gathered from a man between 18 and 35 years old in good health. Some clones in this sample may be carry-over from other donors' samples.

The chain has TRBV7-9 and TRBJ2-3; unclear D gene. Germline V gene lookup returns CDR1 SEHNR and CDR2 FQNEAQ (reference sequence). The ends were cut back, 3 bases at V and 2 bases at J, with 21 bases in the middle. The CDR3 has 18 residues. CDR3 nucleotide sequence: TGTGCCAGCAGCTTGACTCCCCCTAATGGCCGACACACAGATACGCAGTATTTT. Translating gives CASSLTPPNGRHTDTQYF. Using reference TRBV7-9 and TRBJ2-3 for the parts outside the CDR3, the full variable domain is DTGVSQNPRHKITKRGQNVTFRCDPISEHNRLYWYRQTLGQGPEFLTYFQNEAQLEKSRLLSDRFSAERPKGSFSTLEIQRTEQGDSAMYLCASSLTPPNGRHTDTQYFGPGTRLTVL.

In its sample, this clone was seen a few times. The J gene is TRBJ1-2, the V gene TRBV30, with D unclear. The germline V and J ends were trimmed by 5 bases and 0 bases, with 10 bases remaining between them. In germline, CDR1 is GTSNPN, CDR2 SVGIG (reference sequence). This CDR3 is built from 13 residues. The CDR3 here is CAWFGSPNYGYTF. The CDR3 DNA is TGTGCCTGGTTTGGGAGTCCTAACTATGGCTACACCTTC.

V gene TRBV29-1 combines with J gene TRBJ2-5; maybe TRBD1 (6 bases). Germline CDR1 SQVTM, CDR2 ANQGSEA. Trimming shortened V by 7 bases and J by 5 bases, and 20 bases separated the two germline ends. The CDR3 is 14 amino acids. As DNA, the CDR3 is TGCAGCGCCCGAGTGGACAGAACTTTGGAGACCCAGTACTTC. Its protein is CSARVDRTLETQYF.

This rearrangement joins TRBV7-9 to TRBJ2-2; unclear D gene. CDR1 is SEHNR, CDR2 FQNEAQ, per germline (reference sequence). This CDR3 is 14 amino acids long. V gave up 2 bases and J gave up 8 bases, with 12 bases separating them. The CDR3 coding sequence is TGTGCCAGCAGCTTAAGCGCCCCCGCGGGGGAGCTGTTTTTT. This gives the protein CASSLSAPAGELFF.

The chain couples TRBV5-4 to TRBJ2-3, with 7 bases that match TRBD2. The CDR3 length is 17 residues. Germline trimming cut 4 bases from V and 0 bases from J; bases unmatched to any gene: 11. The germline CDR1 and CDR2 sequences are SGHNT and YYREEE (reference sequence). The CDR3 region is CASSPGFISGSTDTQYF. The DNA of the CDR3 is TGTGCCAGCAGCCCGGGTTTTATTAGCGGGAGCACAGATACGCAGTATTTT.

This sequence joins TRBV4-1 and TRBJ2-2; 14 nucleotides align to TRBD2. The CDR3 has 15 amino acids. V lost 4 bases to trimming and J lost 8 bases; unmatched junction nucleotides: 3. Germline assignment: CDR1 MGHRA and CDR2 YSYEKL. The CDR3 spells CASSPGLAGAGELFF. CDR3 coding DNA: TGCGCCAGCAGCCCGGGACTAGCGGGAGCTGGGGAGCTGTTTTTT.

The chain has TRBV19 and TRBJ2-7; D is unresolved. Germline CDR1 reads LNHDA; CDR2 reads SQIVND (reference sequence). The CDR3 sequence is 12 residues long. Trimming shortened V by 7 bases and J by 5 bases, and 12 bases separated the two germline ends. The CDR3 DNA sequence: TGTGCCAGTAAGGCCGATCATAACGAGCAGTACTTC. It translates to CASKADHNEQYF.

A note on this clone: Other DNA sequences in the sample encode the same CDR3. This chain connects TRBV9 to TRBJ2-7; 10 bases are shared with TRBD2. The CDR3 is 15 residues long. Germline-derived CDR1 and CDR2 are SGDLS and YYNGEE. J lost 4 bases, V lost 0 bases, and 4 bases had no gene match. CDR3 region: CASSVVASGSYEQYF. The CDR3 DNA is TGTGCCAGCAGCGTAGTGGCTAGCGGGAGTTACGAGCAGTACTTC.